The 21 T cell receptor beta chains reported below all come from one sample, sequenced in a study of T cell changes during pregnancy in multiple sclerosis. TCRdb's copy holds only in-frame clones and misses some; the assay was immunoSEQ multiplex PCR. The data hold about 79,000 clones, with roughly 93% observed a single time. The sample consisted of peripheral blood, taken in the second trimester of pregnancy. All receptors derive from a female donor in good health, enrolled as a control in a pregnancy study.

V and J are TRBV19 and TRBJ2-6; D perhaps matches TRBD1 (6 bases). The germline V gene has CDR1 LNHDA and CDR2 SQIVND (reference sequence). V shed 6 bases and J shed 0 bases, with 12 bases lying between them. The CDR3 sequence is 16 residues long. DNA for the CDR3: TGTGCCAGTAGCCGTCCGACAGGCTCTGGGGCCAACGTCCTGACTTTC. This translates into CASSRPTGSGANVLTF.

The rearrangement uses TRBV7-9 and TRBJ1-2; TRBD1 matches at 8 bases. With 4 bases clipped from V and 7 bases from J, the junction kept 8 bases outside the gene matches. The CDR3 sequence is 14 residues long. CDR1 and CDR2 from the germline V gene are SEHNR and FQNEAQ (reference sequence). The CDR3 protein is CASSSRQGQGGYTF. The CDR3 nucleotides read TGTGCCAGCAGCTCTCGACAGGGGCAGGGTGGCTACACCTTC.

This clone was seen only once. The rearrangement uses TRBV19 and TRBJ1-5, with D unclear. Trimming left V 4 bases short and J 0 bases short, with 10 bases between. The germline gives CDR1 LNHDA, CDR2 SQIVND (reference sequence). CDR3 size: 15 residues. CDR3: CASSKMFNSNQPQHF. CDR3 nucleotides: TGTGCCAGTAGTAAAATGTTTAATAGCAATCAGCCCCAGCATTTT.

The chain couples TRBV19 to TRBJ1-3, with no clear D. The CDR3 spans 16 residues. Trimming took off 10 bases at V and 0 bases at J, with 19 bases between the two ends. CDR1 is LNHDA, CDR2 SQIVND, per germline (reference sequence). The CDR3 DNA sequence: TGTGCCACCAGCGGGTGGGATTCGAGCTCTGGAAACACCATATATTTT. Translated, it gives CATSGWDSSSGNTIYF.

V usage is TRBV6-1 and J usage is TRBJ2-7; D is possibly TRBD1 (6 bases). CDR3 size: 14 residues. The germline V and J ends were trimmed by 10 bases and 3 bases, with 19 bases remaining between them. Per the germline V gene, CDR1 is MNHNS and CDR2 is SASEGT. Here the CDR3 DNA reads TGTGCCATCGTCACCCAGGGGCGAATCTACGAGCAGTACTTC. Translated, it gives CAIVTQGRIYEQYF.

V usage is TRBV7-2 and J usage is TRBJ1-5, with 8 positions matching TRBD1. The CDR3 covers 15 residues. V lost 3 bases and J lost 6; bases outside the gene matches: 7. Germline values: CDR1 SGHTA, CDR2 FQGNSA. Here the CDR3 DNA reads TGTGCCAGCAGCTTTTCAGGGGGCTTGGGTCAGCCCCAGCATTTT. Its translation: CASSFSGGLGQPQHF.

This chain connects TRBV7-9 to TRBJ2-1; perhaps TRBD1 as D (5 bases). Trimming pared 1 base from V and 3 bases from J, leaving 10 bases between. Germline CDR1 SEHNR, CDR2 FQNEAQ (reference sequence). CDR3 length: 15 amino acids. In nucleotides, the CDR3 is TGTGCCAGCAGCTTAGTCCTAGGGGTCTACAATGAGCAGTTCTTC. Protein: CASSLVLGVYNEQFF.

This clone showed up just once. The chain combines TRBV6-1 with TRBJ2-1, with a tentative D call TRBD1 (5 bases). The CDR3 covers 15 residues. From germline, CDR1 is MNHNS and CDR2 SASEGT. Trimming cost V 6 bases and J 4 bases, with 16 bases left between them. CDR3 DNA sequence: TGTGCCAGCAGGACAGACAGTTCTCCGTACAATGAGCAGTTCTTC. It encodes CASRTDSSPYNEQFF.

CDR3 sequence (DNA): TGTGCCAGCAGTTCTCCCCGGACAGGGGGTAACAATGAGCAGTTCTTC. Translated: CASSSPRTGGNNEQFF. The chain recombines TRBV27 with TRBJ2-1; 10 nucleotides line up with TRBD1. The V gene's germline CDR1 is MNHEY and CDR2 SMNVEV (reference sequence). The CDR3 runs to 16 residues. V lost 4 bases to trimming and J lost 5 bases; unmatched junction nucleotides: 8.

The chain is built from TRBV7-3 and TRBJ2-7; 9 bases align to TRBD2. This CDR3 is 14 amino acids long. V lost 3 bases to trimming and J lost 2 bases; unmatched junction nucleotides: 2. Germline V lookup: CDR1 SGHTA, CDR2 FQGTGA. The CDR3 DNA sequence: TGTGCCAGCAGCTTGAAGCGGGGGGCCTACGAGCAGTACTTC. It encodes CASSLKRGAYEQYF.

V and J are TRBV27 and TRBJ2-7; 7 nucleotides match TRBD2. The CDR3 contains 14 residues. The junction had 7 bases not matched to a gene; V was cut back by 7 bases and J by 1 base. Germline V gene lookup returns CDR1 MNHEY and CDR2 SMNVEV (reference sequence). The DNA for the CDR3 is TGTGCCAGCACCCCCCTGGGAGGGTCCTACGAGCAGTACTTC. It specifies CASTPLGGSYEQYF.

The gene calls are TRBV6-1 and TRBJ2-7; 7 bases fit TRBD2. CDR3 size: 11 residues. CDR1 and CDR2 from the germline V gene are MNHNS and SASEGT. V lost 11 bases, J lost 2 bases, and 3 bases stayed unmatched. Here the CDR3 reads CAVGLPYEQYF. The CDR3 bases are TGTGCCGTGGGACTACCCTACGAGCAGTACTTC.

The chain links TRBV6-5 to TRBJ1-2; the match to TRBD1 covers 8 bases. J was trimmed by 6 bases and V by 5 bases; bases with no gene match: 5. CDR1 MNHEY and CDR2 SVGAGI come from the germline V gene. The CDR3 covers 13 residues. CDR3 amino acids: CASSRDRMNGYTF. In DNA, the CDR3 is TGTGCCAGCAGTCGGGACAGGATGAATGGCTACACCTTC.

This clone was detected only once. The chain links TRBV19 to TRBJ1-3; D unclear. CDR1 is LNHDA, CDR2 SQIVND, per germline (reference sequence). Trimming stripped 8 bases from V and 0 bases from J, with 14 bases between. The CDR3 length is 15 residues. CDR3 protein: CASHAPVGSGNTIYF. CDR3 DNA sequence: TGTGCCAGTCACGCGCCGGTCGGCTCTGGAAACACCATATATTTT.

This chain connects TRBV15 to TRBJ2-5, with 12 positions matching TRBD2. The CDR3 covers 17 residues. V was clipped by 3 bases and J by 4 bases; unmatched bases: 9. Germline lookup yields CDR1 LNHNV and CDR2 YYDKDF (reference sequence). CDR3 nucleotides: TGTGCCACCAGCAGCGCCGGGACTAGCGGGCCCGGAGAGACCCAGTACTTC. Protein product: CATSSAGTSGPGETQYF.

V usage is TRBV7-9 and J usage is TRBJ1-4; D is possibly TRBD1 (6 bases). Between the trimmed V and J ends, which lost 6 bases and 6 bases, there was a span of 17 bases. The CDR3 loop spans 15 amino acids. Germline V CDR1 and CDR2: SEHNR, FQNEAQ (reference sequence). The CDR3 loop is CASRHPEGGDEKLFF. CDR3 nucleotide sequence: TGTGCCAGCAGGCACCCTGAAGGGGGGGATGAAAAACTGTTTTTT.

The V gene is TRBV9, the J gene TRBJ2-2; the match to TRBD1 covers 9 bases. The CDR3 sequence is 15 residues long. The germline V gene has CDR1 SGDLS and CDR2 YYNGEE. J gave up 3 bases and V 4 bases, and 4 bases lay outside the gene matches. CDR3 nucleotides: TGTGCCAGCAGCCCCCGGACAGGGGACACCGGGGAGCTGTTTTTT. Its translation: CASSPRTGDTGELFF.

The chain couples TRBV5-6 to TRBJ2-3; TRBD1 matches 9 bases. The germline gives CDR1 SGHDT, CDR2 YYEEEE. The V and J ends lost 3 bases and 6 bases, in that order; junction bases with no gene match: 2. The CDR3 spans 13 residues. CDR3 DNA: TGTGCCAGCAGCTGGGACAGGGTGGATACGCAGTATTTT. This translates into CASSWDRVDTQYF.

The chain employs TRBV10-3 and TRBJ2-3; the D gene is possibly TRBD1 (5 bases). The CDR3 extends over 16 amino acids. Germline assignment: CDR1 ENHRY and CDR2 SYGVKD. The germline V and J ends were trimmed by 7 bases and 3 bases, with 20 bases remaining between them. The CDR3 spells CAITSQDGLDTDTQYF. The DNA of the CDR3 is TGTGCCATCACCTCACAGGACGGTTTAGATACAGATACGCAGTATTTT.

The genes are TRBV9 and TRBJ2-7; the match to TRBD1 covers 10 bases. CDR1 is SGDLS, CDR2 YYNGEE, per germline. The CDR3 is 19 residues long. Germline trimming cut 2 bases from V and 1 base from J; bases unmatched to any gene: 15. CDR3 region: CASSVGTGADLGVSYEQYF. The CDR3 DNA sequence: TGTGCCAGCAGCGTCGGGACAGGGGCCGACTTAGGGGTTTCCTACGAGCAGTACTTC. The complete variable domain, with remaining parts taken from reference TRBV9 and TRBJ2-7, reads DSGVTQTPKHLITATGQRVTLRCSPRSGDLSVYWYQQSLDQGLQFLIQYYNGEERAKGNILERFSAQQFPDLHSELNLSSLELGDSALYFCASSVGTGADLGVSYEQYFGPGTRLTVT.

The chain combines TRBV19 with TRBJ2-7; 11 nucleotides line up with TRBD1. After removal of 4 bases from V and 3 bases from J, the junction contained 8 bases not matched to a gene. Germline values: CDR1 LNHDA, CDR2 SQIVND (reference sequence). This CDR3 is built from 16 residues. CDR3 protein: CASSRTGTGGFYEQYF. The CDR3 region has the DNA TGTGCCAGTAGTAGAACCGGGACAGGGGGATTCTACGAGCAGTACTTC.